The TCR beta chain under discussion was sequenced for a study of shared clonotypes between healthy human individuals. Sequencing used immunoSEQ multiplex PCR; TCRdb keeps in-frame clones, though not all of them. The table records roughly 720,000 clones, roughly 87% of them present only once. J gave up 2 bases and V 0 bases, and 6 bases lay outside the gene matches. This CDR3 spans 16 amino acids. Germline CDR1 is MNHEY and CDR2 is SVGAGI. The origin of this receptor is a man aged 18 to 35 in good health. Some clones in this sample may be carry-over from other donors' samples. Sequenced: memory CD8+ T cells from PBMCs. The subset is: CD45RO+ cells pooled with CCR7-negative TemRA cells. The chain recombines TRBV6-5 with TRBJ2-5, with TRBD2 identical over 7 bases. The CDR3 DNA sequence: TGTGCCAGCAGTTACTCCGGACTAGTTTGGCAAGAGACCCAGTACTTC. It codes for CASSYSGLVWQETQYF.